These T cell receptor beta chains were read from a single sample in a study of early T cells in non-severe SARS-CoV-2 infection. Each CDR3 protein is one row after TCRdb ran MiXCR on the 5' RACE reads. The sample lists 35,000 to 45,000 distinct CDR3 sequences, around 6.5% occurring once. The specimen comprised whole blood, sampled at baseline. The receptors stem from an adult who was a healthcare worker with PCR-confirmed SARS-CoV-2 infection or an uninfected control (not recorded which). The CDR3 runs from the conserved cysteine through the conserved F or W. Fields, in order: clone size, J gene, D gene, V gene, CDR3 DNA, CDR3 protein. D genes are given only for firm matches. The size field is filled for only some rows; it gives once, few, many or a size class.

.	TRBJ2-5	.	TRBV4-3	TGCGCCAGCAGCCAAGGAACGGAGATTACGAAAGAGACCCAGTACTTC	CASSQGTEITKETQYF
many	TRBJ2-7	TRBD1	TRBV7-8	TGTGCCAGCAGCGCCCGGACAGGCTACGAGCAGTACTTC	CASSARTGYEQYF
many	TRBJ2-1	.	TRBV12-3/TRBV12-4	TGTGCCAGCAGTGACAAAACAGGATCTTACTACAATGAGCAGTTCTTC	CASSDKTGSYYNEQFF
once	TRBJ2-3	.	TRBV5-4	TGTGCCAGCAGCTTGAGCGGTTTTACGCAGTATTTT	CASSLSGFTQYF
many	TRBJ2-1	TRBD2	TRBV28	TGTGCCAGCAGGGGGACTAGCGGGAGGGACTATGAGCAGTTCTTC	CASRGTSGRDYEQFF
.	TRBJ2-6	TRBD1	TRBV20-1	TGCAGTGCTCCCGATCGGACAGGGCGCTCTGGGGCCAACGTCCTGACTTTC	CSAPDRTGRSGANVLTF
many	TRBJ2-7	.	TRBV10-3	TGTGCCATCAGTTCCCTCTCCTACGAGCAGTACTTC	CAISSLSYEQYF
.	TRBJ2-5	.	TRBV12-3/TRBV12-4	TGTGCCAGCACCTTCGGACGGAACGCCCAAGAGACCCAGTACTTC	CASTFGRNAQETQYF
.	TRBJ2-3	TRBD2	TRBV4-3	TGCGCCAGCAGCCAAGAGGGACTAGCGGGAGTTCAAACAGATACGCAGTATTTT	CASSQEGLAGVQTDTQYF
medium-sized	TRBJ2-1	.	TRBV7-6	TGTGCCAGCAGCTTAGAAATGTGGGGTGAGCAGTTCTTC	CASSLEMWGEQFF
few	TRBJ1-3	.	TRBV7-9	TGTGCCAGCAGCTATGGGGCAGCCGATAACACCATATATTTT	CASSYGAADNTIYF